This T cell receptor beta chain was identified during a study of CD4 T cells in relation to SARS-CoV-2 and coronaviruses. Naive and memory CD4+ T cells were cultured with CEF, then survey-sequenced. The repertoire was sequenced with immunoSEQ multiplex PCR; TCRdb's copy has only in-frame clones and lacks some. The table shows tens of thousands of clones, with 70% to 80% occurring only once. Remarks on this clone: Its antigen is as yet unknown.

Trimming left V 0 bases short and J 6 bases short, with 6 bases between. This CDR3 is 13 amino acids long. Germline loops: CDR1 LGHDT, CDR2 YNNKEL (reference sequence). The receptor was isolated from an adult with COVID-19. Sequences were obtained from memory CD4+ T cells from PBMCs, cultured in vitro. The rearrangement joins TRBV3-1 (or the pseudogene TRBV3-2) to TRBJ1-5; the D is unclear. CDR3 DNA: TGTGCCAGCAGCCAAGATTTAGGTCAGCCCCAGCATTTT. It is translated as CASSQDLGQPQHF.